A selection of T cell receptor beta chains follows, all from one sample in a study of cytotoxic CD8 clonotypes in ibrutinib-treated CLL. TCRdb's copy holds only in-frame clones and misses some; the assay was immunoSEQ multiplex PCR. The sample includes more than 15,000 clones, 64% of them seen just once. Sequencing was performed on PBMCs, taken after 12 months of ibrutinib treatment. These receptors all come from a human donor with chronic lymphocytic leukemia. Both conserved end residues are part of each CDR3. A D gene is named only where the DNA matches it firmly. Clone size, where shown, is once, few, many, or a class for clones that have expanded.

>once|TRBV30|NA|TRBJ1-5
CAWSVMYSNQPQHF
TGTGCCTGGAGTGTAATGTATAGCAATCAGCCCCAGCATTTT
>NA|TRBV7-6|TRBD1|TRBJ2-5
CASSLVAGGETQYF
TGTGCCAGCAGCTTAGTCGCAGGGGGAGAGACCCAGTACTTC
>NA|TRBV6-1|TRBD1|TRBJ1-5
CASRAGQGGNQPQHF
TGTGCCAGCAGGGCCGGACAGGGCGGCAATCAGCCCCAGCATTTT
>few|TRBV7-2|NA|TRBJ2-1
CASSFVGNEQFF
TGTGCCAGCAGCTTTGTAGGCAATGAGCAGTTCTTC
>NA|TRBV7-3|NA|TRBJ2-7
CASSRQGGTREQYF
TGTGCCAGCAGCCGACAGGGTGGGACTCGCGAGCAGTACTTC
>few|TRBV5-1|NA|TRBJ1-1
CASSTRQDGTEAFF
TGCGCCAGCAGCACAAGACAGGACGGGACTGAAGCTTTCTTT
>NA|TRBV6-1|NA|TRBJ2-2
CAQGEGANTGELFF
TGTGCCCAAGGCGAGGGGGCGAACACCGGGGAGCTGTTTTTT
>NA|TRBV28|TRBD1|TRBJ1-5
CASRSGQLNQPQHF
TGTGCCAGCAGGTCGGGACAGCTTAATCAGCCCCAGCATTTT
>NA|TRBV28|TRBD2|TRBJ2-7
CASRAGASSYEQYF
TGTGCCAGCAGAGCGGGGGCCAGCTCCTACGAGCAGTACTTC
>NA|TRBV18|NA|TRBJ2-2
CASSPPVVKELFF
TGTGCCAGCTCACCACCGGTCGTGAAGGAGCTGTTTTTT
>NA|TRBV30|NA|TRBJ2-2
CAWRAMTDTGELFF
TGTGCCTGGAGGGCTATGACAGACACCGGGGAGCTGTTTTTT
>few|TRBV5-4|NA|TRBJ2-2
CASSLQGSTGELFF
TGTGCCAGCAGCTTGCAGGGGAGCACCGGGGAGCTGTTTTTT
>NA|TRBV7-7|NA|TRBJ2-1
CASSFGGENEQFF
TGTGCTAGCAGCTTCGGGGGAGAGAATGAGCAGTTCTTC
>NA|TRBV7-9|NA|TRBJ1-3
CASSFSTGTVTIYF
TGTGCCAGCAGCTTTTCGACTGGGACTGTCACCATATATTTT
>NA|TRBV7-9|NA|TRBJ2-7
CASSLAWGTTYEQYF
TGTGCCAGCAGCTTAGCCTGGGGCACCACCTACGAGCAGTACTTC
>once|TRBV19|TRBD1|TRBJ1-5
CASSGDRGGSFFSNQPQHF
TGTGCCAGTAGTGGCGACAGGGGAGGAAGCTTCTTTAGCAATCAGCCCCAGCATTTT
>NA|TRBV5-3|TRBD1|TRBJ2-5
CALGTGTQETQYF
TGTGCTCTGGGGACAGGGACTCAAGAGACCCAGTACTTC
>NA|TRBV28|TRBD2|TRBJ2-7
CGTHTVAGVYEQYF
TGTGGCACCCACACAGTAGCGGGAGTCTACGAGCAGTACTTC
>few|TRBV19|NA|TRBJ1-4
CASSEPGGEKLFF
TGTGCCAGTTCGGAGCCGGGAGGAGAAAAACTGTTTTTT
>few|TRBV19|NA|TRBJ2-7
CASSPQGREQYF
TGTGCCAGTAGTCCCCAGGGACGGGAGCAGTACTTC
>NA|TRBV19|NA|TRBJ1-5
CASKVWGDSNQPQHF
TGTGCCAGTAAAGTTTGGGGGGATAGCAATCAGCCCCAGCATTTT
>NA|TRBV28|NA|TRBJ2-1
CASHKRTAAYNEQFF
TGTGCCAGTCATAAACGGACAGCAGCCTACAATGAGCAGTTCTTC
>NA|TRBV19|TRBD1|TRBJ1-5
CASSPPRDSALSQPQHF
TGTGCCAGTAGTCCACCGCGGGACAGCGCCCTATCCCAGCCCCAGCATTTT
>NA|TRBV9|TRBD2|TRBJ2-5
CASSPRTSVETQYF
TGTGCCAGCAGCCCACGGACTAGCGTTGAGACCCAGTACTTC
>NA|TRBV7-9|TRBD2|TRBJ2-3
CASSLGHREGDTQYF
TGTGCCAGCAGCTTAGGGCACCGGGAGGGAGATACGCAGTATTTT
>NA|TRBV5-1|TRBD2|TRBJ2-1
CASRAGTSVGLEQFF
TGCGCCAGCAGGGCCGGGACTAGCGTCGGACTTGAGCAGTTCTTC
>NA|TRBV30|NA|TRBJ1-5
CAWSDTGQPQHF
TGTGCCTGGAGTGACACGGGTCAGCCCCAGCATTTT
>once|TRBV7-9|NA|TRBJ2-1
CASSLRAGASYNEQFF
TGTGCCAGCAGCTTAAGGGCAGGAGCCTCCTACAATGAGCAGTTCTTC
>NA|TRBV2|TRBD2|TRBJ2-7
CASRKTSGTYEQYF
TGTGCCAGCAGAAAGACTAGCGGGACCTACGAGCAGTACTTC
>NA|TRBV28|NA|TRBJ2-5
CASSLGGRGETQYF
TGTGCCAGCAGTTTGGGGGGCCGGGGAGAGACCCAGTACTTC
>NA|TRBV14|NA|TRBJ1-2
CASSQAPYGYTF
TGTGCCAGCAGCCAAGCTCCTTATGGCTACACCTTC
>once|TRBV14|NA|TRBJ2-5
CASSQDWTGQQETQYF
TGTGCCAGCAGCCAAGATTGGACGGGGCAACAAGAGACCCAGTACTTC
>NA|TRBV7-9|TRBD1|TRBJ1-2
CASSQGAGGYGYTF
TGTGCCAGCAGCCAGGGGGCCGGGGGCTATGGCTACACCTTC
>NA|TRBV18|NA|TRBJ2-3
CASSRSQGTRGTDTQYF
TGTGCCAGCTCACGTTCTCAGGGAACTAGAGGCACAGATACGCAGTATTTT
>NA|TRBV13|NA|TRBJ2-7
CASSGRDRSYEQYF
TGTGCCAGCAGCGGAAGGGACCGGTCCTACGAGCAGTACTTC
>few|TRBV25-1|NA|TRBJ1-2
CASSVGANYGYTF
TGTGCCAGCAGTGTCGGAGCCAACTATGGCTACACCTTC
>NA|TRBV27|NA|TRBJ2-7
CASKVSTTASYEQYF
TGTGCCAGCAAAGTGTCGACTACTGCCTCCTACGAGCAGTACTTC
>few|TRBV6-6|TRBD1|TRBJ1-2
CASSPQGARYGYTF
TGTGCCAGCAGCCCCCAGGGGGCTAGGTATGGCTACACCTTC
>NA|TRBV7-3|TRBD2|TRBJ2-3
CASSLSGTSGSVTDTQYF
TGTGCCAGCAGCTTAAGCGGGACTAGCGGGAGTGTCACAGATACGCAGTATTTT
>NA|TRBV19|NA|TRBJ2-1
CASSMRETRGNEQFF
TGTGCCAGTAGTATGCGGGAAACCCGGGGAAATGAGCAGTTCTTC
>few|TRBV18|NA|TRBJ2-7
CASSPAAYEQYF
TGTGCCAGCTCACCGGCGGCCTACGAGCAGTACTTC
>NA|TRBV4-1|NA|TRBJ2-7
CASSPRVRVDEQYF
TGCGCCAGCAGCCCCCGGGTTAGGGTTGACGAGCAGTACTTC
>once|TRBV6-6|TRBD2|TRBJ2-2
CASSGTSGTNTGELFF
TGTGCCAGTTCCGGGACTAGCGGGACCAACACCGGGGAGCTGTTTTTT
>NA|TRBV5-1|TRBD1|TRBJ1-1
CASSGDRGAFF
TGCGCCAGCAGCGGGGACAGGGGTGCTTTCTTT